The 5 T cell receptor beta chains presented below share a single source sample, sequenced in a study of regulatory T cells in long-lasting Graves disease. Time point given: newly diagnosed GD, antithyroid drugs for less than 3 months. Extracted PBMC RNA gave rise to the TCR library. With iRepertoire HTBI primers and Arm-PCR of CDR3 regions, TCR beta libraries were built. TCRdb itself ran the multiplex PCR reads through MiXCR, one entry per CDR3 protein. Of about 530,000 distinct CDR3 sequences in the sample, 15% to 20% are singletons; the top ten hold roughly 25%. The same sample was also studied in work on T cells in Graves' hyperthyroidism and ophthalmopathy.

The source material was peripheral blood mononuclear cells (PBMCs), sampled at new diagnosis, from a patient treated with antithyroid drugs. These receptors were obtained from a woman between 40 and 65 years old with Graves disease.

This clonotype was counted only a few times. V gene TRBV19 combines with J gene TRBJ2-3; D gene uncertain. The length of the CDR3 is 12 residues. From germline, CDR1 is LNHDA and CDR2 SQIVND (reference sequence). V was pared by 3 bases and J by 3 bases, with 4 bases between. CDR3 loop: CASSMRTDTQYF. CDR3 sequence (DNA): TGTGCCAGTAGTATGCGGACAGATACGCAGTATTTT.

The chain is built from TRBV5-1 and TRBJ2-5, with 10 nucleotides matching TRBD2. This CDR3 has 15 residues. With 2 bases clipped from V and 5 bases from J, the junction kept 6 bases outside the gene matches. From germline, CDR1 is SGHRS and CDR2 YFSETQ. The CDR3 DNA reads as TGCGCCAGCAGCTTACCGGGACTAGCGACGGAGACCCAGTACTTC. Residues: CASSLPGLATETQYF. Supplemented by reference TRBV5-1 and TRBJ2-5, the full variable domain reads KAGVTQTPRYLIKTRGQQVTLSCSPISGHRSVSWYQQTPGQGLQFLFEYFSETQRNKGNFPGRFSGRQFSNSRSEMNVSTLELGDSALYLCASSLPGLATETQYFGPGTRLLVL.

The chain carries TRBV10-3 and TRBJ2-5; 9 nucleotides agree with TRBD1. Germline V gene sequence: CDR1 ENHRY, CDR2 SYGVKD. This CDR3 has 16 residues. V was clipped by 2 bases and J by 5 bases; unmatched bases: 9. The CDR3 DNA sequence: TGTGCCATCAGTGAGGCTGGACAGGGGTCGAGGGAGACCCAGTACTTC. Protein sequence: CAISEAGQGSRETQYF.

The chain is built from TRBV6-5 and TRBJ1-4; 7 bases line up with TRBD1. Germline trimming cut 0 bases from V and 4 bases from J; bases unmatched to any gene: 2. This CDR3 region has 15 residues. Germline V gene data show CDR1 as MNHEY and CDR2 as SVGAGI. The CDR3 bases are TGTGCCAGCAGTTACTCAGGACAGGTTAATGAAAAACTGTTTTTT. Encoded protein: CASSYSGQVNEKLFF.

The chain carries TRBV11-2 and TRBJ2-5, with TRBD2 identical over 7 bases. The DNA end favors TRBJ2-1, so the J call may be wrong. Germline values: CDR1 SGHAT, CDR2 FQNNGV. The length of the CDR3 is 12 residues. The DNA of the CDR3 is TGTGCCAGCATCGCGGGGGTGGATGAGCAGTTCTTC. Translating it yields CASIAGVDEQFF.